This is a list of T cell receptor beta chains from one sample in a study of blood T cell repertoires in COVID-19. Only in-frame clones appear in the TCRdb table, and some are missing; sequencing was by immunoSEQ multiplex PCR. The repertoire consists of roughly 130,000 clones, with around 86% occurring once and the leading ten covering about 9.5%. The specimen sequenced was peripheral blood. These receptors came from a man aged 35 to 55 with active or convalescent COVID-19. The CDR3 runs from the conserved cysteine through the conserved F or W. Fields, in order: V gene, D gene, J gene, clone size, CDR3 DNA, CDR3 protein. A D gene is named only where the DNA matches it firmly. The size field is filled for only some rows; it gives once, few, many or a size class.

v_gene: TRBV7-2; d_gene: -; j_gene: TRBJ2-5; abundance: -; CDR3nt: TGTGCCAGCAGCTTGGGAGGGGGGGGAAAAGAGACCCAGTACTTC; CDR3aa: CASSLGGGGKETQYF
v_gene: TRBV2; d_gene: -; j_gene: TRBJ1-6; abundance: -; CDR3nt: TGTGCCAGCAGTCTTGGCGGGCTATGGAATTCACCCCTCCACTTT; CDR3aa: CASSLGGLWNSPLHF
v_gene: TRBV5-1; d_gene: TRBD1; j_gene: TRBJ1-2; abundance: few; CDR3nt: TGCGCCAGCAGCTTGGAAGGACAGGGGGCATATTATGGCTACACCTTC; CDR3aa: CASSLEGQGAYYGYTF
v_gene: TRBV11-3; d_gene: -; j_gene: TRBJ2-3; abundance: -; CDR3nt: TGTGCCAGCAGCTTAGGGCAGGGAACTAGCACAGATACGCAGTATTTT; CDR3aa: CASSLGQGTSTDTQYF
v_gene: TRBV27; d_gene: -; j_gene: TRBJ2-1; abundance: once; CDR3nt: TGTGCCAGCAGTTTAAGGGGATACAATGAGCAGTTCTTC; CDR3aa: CASSLRGYNEQFF
v_gene: TRBV2; d_gene: -; j_gene: TRBJ1-1; abundance: -; CDR3nt: TGTGCCAGCAGTGGGGAGACAGGTCGGAACACTGAAGCTTTCTTT; CDR3aa: CASSGETGRNTEAFF
v_gene: TRBV7-2; d_gene: TRBD2; j_gene: TRBJ2-3; abundance: few; CDR3nt: TGTGCCAGCAGCTTATTTGGCGGGGGGGCCCCGGATACGCAGTATTTT; CDR3aa: CASSLFGGGAPDTQYF
v_gene: TRBV6-6; d_gene: TRBD1; j_gene: TRBJ2-7; abundance: -; CDR3nt: TGTGCCAGCAGCCGAAGCACGGGACAGGTGGAGCAGTACTTC; CDR3aa: CASSRSTGQVEQYF
v_gene: TRBV18; d_gene: -; j_gene: TRBJ2-3; abundance: -; CDR3nt: TGTGCCAGCTCCCAAGGAGCGGGCCCCCGCACAGATACGCAGTATTTT; CDR3aa: CASSQGAGPRTDTQYF
v_gene: TRBV27; d_gene: -; j_gene: TRBJ1-3; abundance: few; CDR3nt: TGTGCCAGCAGTTCTCGCAACAGGCTTGGAAACACCATATATTTT; CDR3aa: CASSSRNRLGNTIYF
v_gene: TRBV24-1; d_gene: TRBD2; j_gene: TRBJ2-1; abundance: -; CDR3nt: TGTGCCACCAGTGACTCCCGGGGGGGGAATGAGCAGTTCTTC; CDR3aa: CATSDSRGGNEQFF
v_gene: TRBV7-7; d_gene: TRBD2; j_gene: TRBJ2-5; abundance: -; CDR3nt: TGTGCTAGCAGCCCCTCTAGCGGGGGGGCGGGGGAGACCCAGTACTTC; CDR3aa: CASSPSSGGAGETQYF
v_gene: TRBV6-5; d_gene: TRBD2; j_gene: TRBJ2-1; abundance: few; CDR3nt: TGTGCCAGCAGAGCCGGGACCCCGGGGGGGAATGAGCAGTTCTTC; CDR3aa: CASRAGTPGGNEQFF
v_gene: TRBV10-3; d_gene: -; j_gene: TRBJ2-7; abundance: -; CDR3nt: TGTGCCATCAGTGACACCTACGAGCAGTACTTC; CDR3aa: CAISDTYEQYF
v_gene: TRBV2; d_gene: -; j_gene: TRBJ1-1; abundance: -; CDR3nt: TGTGCCAGCAGTGAAGGGGCAGGGGCGTCGACGGCTTTCTTT; CDR3aa: CASSEGAGASTAFF
v_gene: TRBV28; d_gene: -; j_gene: TRBJ2-7; abundance: -; CDR3nt: TGTGCCAGCAGGCGGCGGGGCGAGCAGTACTTC; CDR3aa: CASRRRGEQYF
v_gene: TRBV7-3; d_gene: TRBD2; j_gene: TRBJ2-3; abundance: -; CDR3nt: TGTGCCAGCAGCTTACAGCCCTGGGCGGGTGGAGCGGGGGACACAGATACGCAGTATTTT; CDR3aa: CASSLQPWAGGAGDTDTQYF
v_gene: TRBV6-5; d_gene: TRBD1; j_gene: TRBJ2-5; abundance: -; CDR3nt: TGTGCCAGCAGTTACCGGACAGGGGGCCCAGAGACCCAGTACTTC; CDR3aa: CASSYRTGGPETQYF
v_gene: TRBV12-3/TRBV12-4; d_gene: -; j_gene: TRBJ1-5; abundance: -; CDR3nt: TGTGCCAGCAGGGGGGGGCTGTATCAGCCCCAGCATTTT; CDR3aa: CASRGGLYQPQHF
v_gene: TRBV12-3/TRBV12-4; d_gene: -; j_gene: TRBJ2-7; abundance: -; CDR3nt: TGTGCCAGCTGGGGAGGAGGGCACGAGCAGTACTTC; CDR3aa: CASWGGGHEQYF
v_gene: TRBV11-2; d_gene: TRBD1; j_gene: TRBJ2-7; abundance: few; CDR3nt: TGTGCCAGCAGCGAATCGGACAGGGCCTACGAGCAGTACTTC; CDR3aa: CASSESDRAYEQYF
v_gene: TRBV27; d_gene: TRBD1; j_gene: TRBJ1-2; abundance: -; CDR3nt: TGTGCCAGCAGTTTAACAGGGGCCTATGGCTACACCTTC; CDR3aa: CASSLTGAYGYTF
v_gene: TRBV10-3; d_gene: TRBD2; j_gene: TRBJ2-5; abundance: -; CDR3nt: TGTGCCATCAGCGATCCCGGGACTAGCGGGGTAGGGACCCAGTACTTC; CDR3aa: CAISDPGTSGVGTQYF
v_gene: TRBV27; d_gene: -; j_gene: TRBJ2-2; abundance: once; CDR3nt: TGTGCCAGCAGTTTAGTCCGGAACACCGGGGAGCTGTTTTTT; CDR3aa: CASSLVRNTGELFF
v_gene: TRBV2; d_gene: -; j_gene: TRBJ1-1; abundance: -; CDR3nt: TGTGCCAGCACGGTTGGCAGGGAGAACACTGAAGCTTTCTTT; CDR3aa: CASTVGRENTEAFF
v_gene: TRBV5-4; d_gene: -; j_gene: TRBJ1-2; abundance: -; CDR3nt: TGTGCCAGCAGTCGACAGGAGTCCTCCTATGGCTACACCTTC; CDR3aa: CASSRQESSYGYTF
v_gene: TRBV2; d_gene: -; j_gene: TRBJ2-3; abundance: -; CDR3nt: TGTGCCAGCACGAGGCTGGGGGCTGGCACAGATACGCAGTATTTT; CDR3aa: CASTRLGAGTDTQYF
v_gene: TRBV29-1; d_gene: -; j_gene: TRBJ2-4; abundance: many; CDR3nt: TGCAGCGTTACCGGGGTGGGGTCCAAAAACATTCAGTACTTC; CDR3aa: CSVTGVGSKNIQYF
v_gene: TRBV5-4; d_gene: -; j_gene: TRBJ2-4; abundance: -; CDR3nt: TGTGCCAGCAGCGGGGGTGGCCAGGGGCAGTACTTC; CDR3aa: CASSGGGQGQYF
v_gene: TRBV7-3; d_gene: -; j_gene: TRBJ1-2; abundance: -; CDR3nt: TGTGCCAGCAGCTCTGGGGGGGCAAACAATAACTATGGCTACACCTTC; CDR3aa: CASSSGGANNNYGYTF
v_gene: TRBV6-2/TRBV6-3; d_gene: TRBD1; j_gene: TRBJ2-3; abundance: few; CDR3nt: TGTGCCAGCAGCTCCCAAGGGGGCCTCACAGATACGCAGTATTTT; CDR3aa: CASSSQGGLTDTQYF
v_gene: TRBV2; d_gene: -; j_gene: TRBJ1-1; abundance: -; CDR3nt: TGTGCCAGCAGTGTTTTGCGGGAGAACACTGAAGCTTTCTTT; CDR3aa: CASSVLRENTEAFF
v_gene: TRBV6-2/TRBV6-3; d_gene: -; j_gene: TRBJ2-1; abundance: -; CDR3nt: TGTGCCAGCAGGCCTACAGGGAATCGTGAGCAGTTCTTC; CDR3aa: CASRPTGNREQFF
v_gene: TRBV5-1; d_gene: TRBD2; j_gene: TRBJ2-5; abundance: -; CDR3nt: TGCGCCAGCAGCTTGGGGTCTGGCGGGGGAGGGGAGACCCAGTACTTC; CDR3aa: CASSLGSGGGGETQYF
v_gene: TRBV6-2/TRBV6-3; d_gene: TRBD1; j_gene: TRBJ1-6; abundance: -; CDR3nt: TGTGCCAGCAGTTACCCAGGGGGGAATTCACCCCTCCACTTT; CDR3aa: CASSYPGGNSPLHF
v_gene: TRBV9; d_gene: TRBD1; j_gene: TRBJ1-4; abundance: -; CDR3nt: TGTGCCAGCAGCGTAGCGGGGGTCAGGGGGCGGGAAAAACTGTTTTTT; CDR3aa: CASSVAGVRGREKLFF
v_gene: TRBV11-2; d_gene: TRBD1; j_gene: TRBJ1-1; abundance: -; CDR3nt: TGTGCCAGCAGCCCGGGACAGGGGAACACTGAAGCTTTCTTT; CDR3aa: CASSPGQGNTEAFF
v_gene: TRBV15; d_gene: -; j_gene: TRBJ1-2; abundance: -; CDR3nt: TGTGCCACCAGCAGAGTAGCTAACTATGGCTACACCTTC; CDR3aa: CATSRVANYGYTF
v_gene: TRBV7-9; d_gene: TRBD1; j_gene: TRBJ1-2; abundance: few; CDR3nt: TGTGCCAGCAGCCCCCAATCACCGGACAGGGAAGGCGGTGGCTACACCTTC; CDR3aa: CASSPQSPDREGGGYTF
v_gene: TRBV7-3; d_gene: -; j_gene: TRBJ2-2; abundance: -; CDR3nt: TGTGCCAGCAGCCTTGGGCCCCTCAATACCGGGGAGCTGTTTTTT; CDR3aa: CASSLGPLNTGELFF
v_gene: TRBV7-2; d_gene: TRBD1; j_gene: TRBJ2-7; abundance: -; CDR3nt: TGTGCCAGCAGCTTAGCCTGGACAGGGTCCTACGAGCAGTACTTC; CDR3aa: CASSLAWTGSYEQYF
v_gene: TRBV9; d_gene: -; j_gene: TRBJ1-5; abundance: -; CDR3nt: TGTGCCAGCAGCGTAGGTGGCAGTCTCAATCAGCCCCAGCATTTT; CDR3aa: CASSVGGSLNQPQHF
v_gene: TRBV9; d_gene: TRBD2; j_gene: TRBJ2-1; abundance: -; CDR3nt: TGTGCCAGCAGTACGAGCGGGGGGCCTTCCTACAATGAGCAGTTCTTC; CDR3aa: CASSTSGGPSYNEQFF
v_gene: TRBV5-6; d_gene: -; j_gene: TRBJ1-2; abundance: -; CDR3nt: TGTGCCAGCAGCCGCCGGAGAACAGGGCCTTTAGACTATGGCTACACCTTC; CDR3aa: CASSRRRTGPLDYGYTF
v_gene: TRBV5-4; d_gene: TRBD2; j_gene: TRBJ2-7; abundance: -; CDR3nt: TGTGCCAGCAGCTCCGGACTAGCGGGGGGCTACGAGCAGTACTTC; CDR3aa: CASSSGLAGGYEQYF
v_gene: TRBV12-3/TRBV12-4; d_gene: -; j_gene: TRBJ1-1; abundance: -; CDR3nt: TGTGCCAGCACCACAGGGAGTGAAGCTTTCTTT; CDR3aa: CASTTGSEAFF
v_gene: TRBV7-2; d_gene: -; j_gene: TRBJ1-5; abundance: -; CDR3nt: TGTGCCAGCCGCGGGGGGGCTCGGGGGCAGCCCCAGCATTTT; CDR3aa: CASRGGARGQPQHF
v_gene: TRBV12-3/TRBV12-4; d_gene: -; j_gene: TRBJ2-3; abundance: -; CDR3nt: TGTGCCAGCAGCCCCCTCCGCGCAGATACGCAGTATTTT; CDR3aa: CASSPLRADTQYF